A single sample is the source of the 16 T cell receptor beta chains below, sequenced in a study of identical twins. TCRdb re-called the 5' RACE reads with MiXCR, one entry per CDR3 protein. The data hold some 1,700,000 distinct CDR3 sequences, with 25% to 35% observed a single time. The material sequenced was cord blood. These receptors were taken from a newborn girl in good health.

The V gene is TRBV6-1, the J gene TRBJ1-2, with D unresolved. Germline lookup yields CDR1 MNHNS and CDR2 SASEGT. This CDR3 comprises 14 residues. Trimming took 1 base from V and 4 from J, leaving 10 bases between them. The CDR3 DNA reads TGTGCCAGCAGTGAAGAGGGAGCGCCCTATGGCTACACCTTC. Translating it yields CASSEEGAPYGYTF.

The sample holds a few counts of this clonotype. V gene TRBV20-1 combines with J gene TRBJ2-3; possibly TRBD1 for D (6 bases). The V end lost 5 bases, the J end lost 9 bases, and 12 bases lay between the germline ends. Germline CDR1 reads DFQATT; CDR2 reads SNEGSKA (reference sequence). The CDR3 spans 11 residues. DNA of the CDR3: TGCAGTGCTCCCCCAGGGGTGACGCAGTATTTT. This translates into CSAPPGVTQYF.

V gene TRBV5-1 combines with J gene TRBJ1-5; D is unresolved. This CDR3 spans 14 amino acids. V shed 5 bases and J shed 7 bases, with 16 bases lying between them. CDR1 and CDR2 from the germline V gene are SGHRS and YFSETQ. CDR3: CASSSGPGDQPQHF. CDR3 DNA: TGCGCCAGCAGTTCCGGACCGGGAGACCAGCCCCAGCATTTT. Full variable domain (missing parts from reference TRBV5-1 and TRBJ1-5): KAGVTQTPRYLIKTRGQQVTLSCSPISGHRSVSWYQQTPGQGLQFLFEYFSETQRNKGNFPGRFSGRQFSNSRSEMNVSTLELGDSALYLCASSSGPGDQPQHFGDGTRLSIL.

This clonotype was observed many times. This rearrangement joins TRBV29-1 to TRBJ1-2; TRBD1 agrees at 10 bases. Germline lookup yields CDR1 SQVTM and CDR2 ANQGSEA. CDR3 length: 15 amino acids. With 4 bases clipped from V and 4 bases from J, the junction kept 9 bases outside the gene matches. The CDR3 DNA follows: TGCAGCGTTGGTACGGGGACAGGGGAACTCTATGGCTACACCTTC. It encodes CSVGTGTGELYGYTF.

This clonotype was seen more than once but under ten times. This chain links TRBV6-6 with TRBJ2-3; D possibly uses TRBD1 or TRBD2 (5 bases each). Germline V gene sequence: CDR1 MNHNY, CDR2 SVGAGI (reference sequence). Trimming left V 7 bases short and J 1 base short, with 9 bases between. This CDR3 comprises 13 residues. DNA for the CDR3: TGTGCCAGCACACGGGACCGCACAGATACGCAGTATTTT. It translates to CASTRDRTDTQYF.

There are many counts of this clonotype. V and J are TRBV5-1 and TRBJ2-4; D is undetermined. V lost 0 bases, J lost 6 bases, and 7 bases lay in between. The CDR3 length is 13 residues. Germline V gene sequence: CDR1 SGHRS, CDR2 YFSETQ. The CDR3 sequence is CASSLGHRNIQYF. The CDR3 coding sequence is TGCGCCAGCAGCTTGGGCCACCGAAACATTCAGTACTTC. Drawing the rest from reference TRBV5-1 and TRBJ2-4, the complete variable domain is KAGVTQTPRYLIKTRGQQVTLSCSPISGHRSVSWYQQTPGQGLQFLFEYFSETQRNKGNFPGRFSGRQFSNSRSEMNVSTLELGDSALYLCASSLGHRNIQYFGAGTRLSVL.

This clonotype was counted between two and nine times. The chain carries TRBV7-9 and TRBJ2-2, with 9 bases matching TRBD1. This CDR3 comprises 16 residues. V dropped 2 bases and J dropped 4; count of bases not matched to a gene: 5. Germline CDR1 SEHNR, CDR2 FQNEAQ (reference sequence). CDR3 in DNA: TGTGCCAGCAGCTTACCCGGGACAGGGCCCACCGGGGAGCTGTTTTTT. Protein: CASSLPGTGPTGELFF.

The genes are TRBV7-9 and TRBJ2-7; TRBD1 or TRBD2 may be the D gene (5 bases each). The CDR3 runs to 16 residues. Trimming pared 0 bases from V and 0 bases from J, leaving 12 bases between. CDR1 and CDR2 (germline): SEHNR, FQNEAQ (reference sequence). The CDR3 here is CASSLAAGASSYEQYF. CDR3 sequence (DNA): TGTGCCAGCAGCTTAGCAGCCGGGGCCAGCTCCTACGAGCAGTACTTC.

The chain joins TRBV20-1 to TRBJ2-1; TRBD2 matches 9 bases. CDR3 length: 13 amino acids. The junction had 5 bases not matched to a gene; V was cut back by 6 bases and J by 5 bases. Germline V gene lookup returns CDR1 DFQATT and CDR2 SNEGSKA (reference sequence). The chain's CDR3 is CSATGLAHNEQFF. The CDR3 region has the DNA TGCAGTGCAACGGGACTAGCCCACAATGAGCAGTTCTTC.

The sample holds a few counts of this clonotype. The V call is TRBV27, the J call TRBJ2-1; D is unclear. The CDR3 contains 14 residues. V lost 5 bases and J lost 0, with 8 bases in between. The germline V gene has CDR1 MNHEY and CDR2 SMNVEV (reference sequence). The CDR3 region is CASSRQVSYNEQFF. The CDR3 DNA reads TGTGCCAGCAGTCGTCAGGTCTCCTACAATGAGCAGTTCTTC.

The chain employs TRBV6-2 or TRBV6-3 and TRBJ1-2; D might be TRBD1 (5 bases). From germline, CDR1 is MNHEY and CDR2 SVGEGT. The V end lost 5 bases, the J end lost 4 bases, and 14 bases lay between the germline ends. The CDR3 extends over 14 amino acids. The CDR3 is CASSPHWGLYGYTF. The CDR3 DNA reads as TGTGCCAGCAGTCCCCACTGGGGACTCTATGGCTACACCTTC.

The V call is TRBV7-2, the J call TRBJ1-5, with 7 bases identical to TRBD1. Germline values: CDR1 SGHTA, CDR2 FQGNSA. The CDR3 is 16 residues long. The ends lost 1 base at V and 4 bases at J; junction bases unmatched: 7. The CDR3 coding sequence is TGTGCCAGCAGCTTAGGGTGGGGACAGCAGAATCAGCCCCAGCATTTT. It translates to CASSLGWGQQNQPQHF.

Comment on this clonotype: This may arise from a read error, as a much more abundant clone is one base away. V usage is TRBV12-3 or TRBV12-4 and J usage is TRBJ2-1; 7 bases map to TRBD1. The CDR3 extends over 13 amino acids. J was trimmed by 10 bases and V by 6 bases; bases with no gene match: 9. The CDR3 protein is CASRTTGTYEQFF. In DNA form, the CDR3 reads TGTGCCAGCAGGACGACAGGGACCTACGAGCAGTTCTTC.

The chain's CDR3 is CASRGRDRGLYNEQFF. The DNA of the CDR3 is TGTGCCAGCAGGGGTCGGGACAGGGGACTTTACAATGAGCAGTTCTTC. V gene TRBV2 combines with J gene TRBJ2-1, with TRBD1 matching 10 bases. This CDR3 region has 16 residues. Germline V CDR1 and CDR2: SNHLY, FYNNEI. V was pared by 6 bases and J by 4 bases, with 9 bases of the junction left unmatched.

This clonotype showed up just a few times. This chain uses TRBV2 with TRBJ1-4, with no clear D. CDR3 length equals 11 residues. CDR1 SNHLY and CDR2 FYNNEI come from the germline V gene. Trimming stripped 8 bases from V and 5 bases from J, with 6 bases between. This CDR3 is CASAGNEKLFF. The CDR3 DNA reads TGTGCCAGCGCCGGAAATGAAAAACTGTTTTTT.

The chain links TRBV6-6 to TRBJ1-1; the D gene is possibly TRBD1 (6 bases). The CDR3 contains 13 residues. CDR1 and CDR2 (germline): MNHNY, SVGAGI (reference sequence). With 6 bases removed from V and 3 bases from J, the gap between germline ends came to 11 bases. The CDR3 is CASRIQGYTEAFF. In nucleotides, the CDR3 is TGTGCCAGCAGAATACAGGGCTACACTGAAGCTTTCTTT.